This is a list of T cell receptor beta chains from one sample in a study of T-cell reconstitution after alpha-beta-depleted transplantation in children. Via MiXCR, TCRdb re-called the PCR reads, giving one row per CDR3 protein. This sample has around 380,000 distinct CDR3 sequences, with approximately 11% found just once. The sequencing used PBMCs from the stem cell graft donor, collected from the stem cell graft. The receptors were sampled from a human donor who donated a stem cell graft to a child with acute myeloid leukemia. The CDR3 runs from the conserved cysteine through the conserved F or W. The D gene is left open where the match is weak. Expanded clones are given a class, and other clones once, few, many or no size at all.

V gene	clone size	D gene	J gene	CDR3 DNA	CDR3 protein
TRBV5-1	NA	TRBD1	TRBJ2-1	TGCGCCAGCAGCGATGACAGGGGGGGATACAATGAGCAGTTCTTC	CASSDDRGGYNEQFF
TRBV20-1	NA	TRBD2	TRBJ2-2	TGCAGTGCTAGAGGGGGGACTAGCGGCGAATCCGCGAACACCGGGGAGCTGTTTTTT	CSARGGTSGESANTGELFF
TRBV3-1	few	NA	TRBJ2-3	TGTGCCAGCAGCCAAGGCCCAGGGGAAAAGGATACGCAGTATTTT	CASSQGPGEKDTQYF
TRBV6-1	few	TRBD1	TRBJ2-1	TGTGCCAGCAGGCGGACAGGGGGATCCTACAATGAGCAGTTCTTC	CASRRTGGSYNEQFF
TRBV12-3/TRBV12-4	few	TRBD1	TRBJ2-2	TGTGCCAGCAGTTCTACGACAGGGCAACCCGGGGAGCTGTTTTTT	CASSSTTGQPGELFF
TRBV19	few	TRBD2	TRBJ2-5	TGTGCCAGTAGTATGAGAGCGGGAGGGCTCGGAGAGACCCAGTACTTT	CASSMRAGGLGETQYF
TRBV5-1	NA	NA	TRBJ2-5	TGCGCCAGCAGCTTAGACGAGGTATTCTGGGGCCTCCAAGAGACCCAGTACTTC	CASSLDEVFWGLQETQYF
TRBV20-1	NA	NA	TRBJ2-1	TGCAGTGCCGAGGGCATGGAGGAGAGCTCCTACAATGAGCAGTTCTTC	CSAEGMEESSYNEQFF
TRBV20-1	few	TRBD2	TRBJ2-5	TGCAGTGCTAGACTAGCGGGAAAAGAGACCCAGTACTTC	CSARLAGKETQYF
TRBV7-6	NA	NA	TRBJ2-7	TGTGCCAGCAGCTTAGCTAGCAGGCAGCCCTACGAGCAGTACTTC	CASSLASRQPYEQYF
TRBV27	few	TRBD2	TRBJ2-1	TGTGCCAGCAGTCCAGGACTAGCGGGAGTATTGAATGAGCAGTTCTTC	CASSPGLAGVLNEQFF